The 12 T cell receptor beta chains reported below all come from one sample, sequenced in a study of blood T cells in healthy people across ages. A sample-barcoded 5' primer and a J-beta primer mix were used in a second PCR of about 6 to 11 cycles. TCRdb passed the 5' RACE reads through MiXCR, listing each CDR3 protein once. Of hundreds of thousands of distinct CDR3 sequences in the sample, roughly 50% were seen once. Sample: blood. The origin of the receptors is a man older than 75 in good health.

V is TRBV5-6 and J is TRBJ2-7, with TRBD2 matching 9 bases. CDR1 and CDR2 from the germline V gene are SGHDT and YYEEEE. The V segment lost 1 base and the J segment 1 base; nucleotides outside the gene matches: 6. This CDR3 contains 16 residues. CDR3 loop: CASSLFPSGMSYEQYF. CDR3 coding DNA: TGTGCCAGCAGCTTGTTTCCTAGCGGGATGTCCTACGAGCAGTACTTC.

This clonotype was found a few times. The chain employs TRBV12-3 or TRBV12-4 and TRBJ2-4, with D perhaps TRBD2 (5 bases). The CDR3 runs 13 residues. Trimming removed 8 bases at V and 1 base at J, with 9 bases between. CDR3 in DNA: TGTGCCAGCTCGGGGTCCGCCAAAAACATTCAGTACTTC. Amino acids: CASSGSAKNIQYF.

This clonotype was detected only a few times. The chain has TRBV29-1 and TRBJ2-7, with 13 bases that match TRBD2. CDR1 is SQVTM and CDR2 is ANQGSEA in the germline V gene. The CDR3 sequence is 15 residues long. The V segment lost 3 bases and the J segment 6 bases; nucleotides outside the gene matches: 8. CDR3 sequence: CSVDRTSGRGVEQYF. Written as DNA, the CDR3 is TGCAGCGTTGATCGGACTAGCGGGAGAGGGGTCGAGCAGTACTTC.

The V call is TRBV27, the J call TRBJ2-4; 7 bases map to TRBD1. CDR1 and CDR2 from the germline V gene are MNHEY and SMNVEV (reference sequence). J was trimmed by 0 bases and V by 6 bases; bases with no gene match: 5. The CDR3 contains 15 residues. In DNA form, the CDR3 reads TGTGCCAGCAGGCAGACAGGGCAAGCCAAAAACATTCAGTACTTC. Its translation is CASRQTGQAKNIQYF.

The chain uses TRBV7-2 and TRBJ1-2; D gene unclear. The CDR3 is 14 residues long. V was trimmed by 5 bases and J by 0 bases, leaving 10 bases between them. The germline CDR1 and CDR2 sequences are SGHTA and FQGNSA. CDR3 nucleotide sequence: TGTGCCAGCAGCGTGGTCACCCCTAACTATGGCTACACCTTC. Amino acids: CASSVVTPNYGYTF.

This clonotype was seen only a few times. The genes are TRBV20-1 and TRBJ2-1; 11 nucleotides line up with TRBD1. The CDR3 has 15 amino acids. In germline, CDR1 is DFQATT, CDR2 SNEGSKA (reference sequence). The J segment lost 2 bases and the V segment lost 6 bases, leaving 6 bases of the junction unmatched. CDR3 loop: CSASGQGAAYNEQFF. CDR3 DNA: TGCAGTGCATCTGGACAGGGGGCGGCCTACAATGAGCAGTTCTTC.

V usage is TRBV27 and J usage is TRBJ1-2, with a possible D match to TRBD1 (6 bases). The CDR3 contains 16 residues. Trimming took 5 bases from V and 5 from J, leaving 21 bases between them. Per the germline V gene, CDR1 is MNHEY and CDR2 is SMNVEV (reference sequence). CDR3 sequence: CASSPIPQGLPYGYTF. CDR3 coding DNA: TGTGCCAGCAGTCCGATCCCACAGGGTCTTCCTTATGGCTACACCTTC.

The chain combines TRBV20-1 with TRBJ2-4; TRBD1 is a possible D gene (6 bases). The J call is uncertain, as TRBJ2-7 better fits the DNA end. CDR3 length equals 15 residues. Germline V gene lookup returns CDR1 DFQATT and CDR2 SNEGSKA (reference sequence). CDR3 sequence (DNA): TGCAGTGCTAGACGGGACAAGGTTGGGGAATACGAGCAGTACTTC. Amino acid sequence: CSARRDKVGEYEQYF.

This clonotype was recorded a few times. Written as DNA, the CDR3 is TGTGCCAGCAGCTTTAGACAGGACGGTCGGACGCAGTATTTT. The encoded protein is CASSFRQDGRTQYF. J is TRBJ2-3 and V is TRBV7-2, with a possible D match to TRBD1 (6 bases). Germline V CDR1 and CDR2: SGHTA, FQGNSA. The germline V and J ends were trimmed by 3 bases and 9 bases, with 16 bases remaining between them. The CDR3 sequence is 14 residues long. Full variable domain (outside the CDR3, taken from reference TRBV7-2 and TRBJ2-3): GAGVSQSPSNKVTEKGKDVELRCDPISGHTALYWYRQSLGQGLEFLIYFQGNSAPDKSGLPSDRFSAERTGGSVSTLTIQRTQQEDSAVYLCASSFRQDGRTQYFGPGTRLTVL.

This chain links TRBV7-8 with TRBJ2-7; perhaps TRBD2 as D (5 bases). The CDR3 is 13 amino acids. Germline V gene sequence: CDR1 SGHVS, CDR2 FQNEAQ. V was clipped by 1 base and J by 6 bases, with 10 bases between them. The CDR3 loop reads CASSLGREGEQYF. DNA for the CDR3: TGTGCCAGCAGCTTAGGTCGCGAGGGCGAGCAGTACTTC.

This chain connects TRBV7-6 to TRBJ1-1; no reliable D call. The CDR3 covers 14 residues. Germline CDR1 and CDR2: SGHVS and FNYEAQ. V lost 0 bases and J 4 bases, leaving 9 bases between the germline ends. CDR3 nucleotides: TGTGCCAGCAGCTTAGCTCTCAGTCCCACTGAAGCTTTCTTT. Encoded protein: CASSLALSPTEAFF.

This clonotype was counted ten times or more. V is TRBV20-1 and J is TRBJ1-2, with 8 bases that match TRBD1. Germline lookup yields CDR1 DFQATT and CDR2 SNEGSKA (reference sequence). The length of the CDR3 is 12 residues. V gave up 4 bases and J gave up 8 bases; unmatched junction bases: 6. DNA for the CDR3: TGCAGTGCTACATTACAGGGGGGGGGCTACACCTTC. Translation gives CSATLQGGGYTF.